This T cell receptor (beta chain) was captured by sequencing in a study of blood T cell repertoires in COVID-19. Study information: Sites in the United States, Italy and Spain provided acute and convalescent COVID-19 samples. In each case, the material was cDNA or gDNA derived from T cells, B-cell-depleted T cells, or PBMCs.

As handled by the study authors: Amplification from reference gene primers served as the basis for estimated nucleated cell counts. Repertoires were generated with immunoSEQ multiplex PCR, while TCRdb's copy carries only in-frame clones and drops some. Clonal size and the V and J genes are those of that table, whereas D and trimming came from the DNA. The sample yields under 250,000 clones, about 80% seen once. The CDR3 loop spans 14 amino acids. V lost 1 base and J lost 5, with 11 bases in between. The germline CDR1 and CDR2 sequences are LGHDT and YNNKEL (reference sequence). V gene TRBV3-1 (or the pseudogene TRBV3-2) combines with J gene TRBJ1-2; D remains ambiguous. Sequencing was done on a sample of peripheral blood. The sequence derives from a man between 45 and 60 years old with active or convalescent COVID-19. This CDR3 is CASSQVIAGYGYTF. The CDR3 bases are TGTGCCAGCAGCCAAGTCATCGCGGGGTATGGCTACACCTTC.